This T cell receptor beta chain was recorded in a study of preoperative IRX-2 immunotherapy in early breast cancer. The V gene lost 3 bases and the J gene lost 1 base, with 9 bases spanning the gap. CDR3 length equals 15 residues. The germline gives CDR1 SNHLY, CDR2 FYNNEI. Documented treatment: preoperative locoregional IRX-2 cytokine immunotherapy. Preoperative locoregional IRX-2 cytokine immunotherapy was tested in the phase Ib source study. Only in-frame clones appear in the TCRdb table, and some are missing; sequencing was by immunoSEQ multiplex PCR. The repertoire consists of 30,000 to 35,000 clones, with about 95% occurring once and the leading ten covering roughly 6.5%.

This chain uses TRBV2 with TRBJ2-2, with D possibly TRBD2 on 5 matching bases. Sampling took place from a patient treated with IRX-2 immunotherapy. The receptor's source is a human donor with breast cancer. The CDR3: CASSDNGMNTGELFF. The CDR3 DNA reads as TGTGCCAGCAGTGATAACGGGATGAACACCGGGGAGCTGTTTTTT. Supplemented by reference TRBV2 and TRBJ2-2, the full variable domain reads EPEVTQTPSHQVTQMGQEVILRCVPISNHLYFYWYRQILGQKVEFLVSFYNNEISEKSEIFDDQFSVERPDGSNFTLKIRSTKLEDSAMYFCASSDNGMNTGELFFGEGSRLTVL.